This TCR beta chain comes out of a study of blood T cell repertoires in COVID-19. CDR1 and CDR2 from the germline V gene are SGDLS and YYNGEE. V gave up 0 bases and J gave up 1 base; unmatched junction bases: 3. The CDR3 has 15 residues. Sequencing used immunoSEQ multiplex PCR; TCRdb keeps in-frame clones, though not all of them. The sample comprises approximately 120,000 clones, around four fifths of which are singletons, and 18% rests with the top ten. By its share, this clone is medium-sized (0.01 to 0.1%). The receptor was isolated from a man aged 25-45 years who had recovered from COVID-19. The gene calls are TRBV9 and TRBJ2-7; 8 positions match TRBD2. Material: PBMCs or T cells enriched from blood (not recorded which). The CDR3 loop is CASSVASGPSYEQYF. The CDR3 DNA reads TGTGCCAGCAGCGTAGCTAGCGGGCCGTCCTACGAGCAGTACTTC.